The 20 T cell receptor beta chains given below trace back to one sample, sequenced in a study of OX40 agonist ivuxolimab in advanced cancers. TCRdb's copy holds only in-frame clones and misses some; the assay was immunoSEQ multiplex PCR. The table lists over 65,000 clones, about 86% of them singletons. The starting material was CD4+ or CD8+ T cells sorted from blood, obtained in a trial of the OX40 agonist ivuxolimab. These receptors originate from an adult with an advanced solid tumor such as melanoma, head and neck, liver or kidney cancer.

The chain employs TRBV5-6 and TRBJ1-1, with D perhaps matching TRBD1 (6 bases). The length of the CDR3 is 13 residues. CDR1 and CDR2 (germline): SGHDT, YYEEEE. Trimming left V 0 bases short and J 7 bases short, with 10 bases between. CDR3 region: CASSLEEGGEAFF. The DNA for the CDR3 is TGTGCCAGCAGCTTGGAAGAAGGGGGTGAAGCTTTCTTT.

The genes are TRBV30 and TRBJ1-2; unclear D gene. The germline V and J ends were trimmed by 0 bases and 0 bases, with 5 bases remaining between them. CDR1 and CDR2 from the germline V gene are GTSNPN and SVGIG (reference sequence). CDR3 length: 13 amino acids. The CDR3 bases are TGTGCCTGGAGTGTAGGGCCTAACTATGGCTACACCTTC. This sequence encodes CAWSVGPNYGYTF.

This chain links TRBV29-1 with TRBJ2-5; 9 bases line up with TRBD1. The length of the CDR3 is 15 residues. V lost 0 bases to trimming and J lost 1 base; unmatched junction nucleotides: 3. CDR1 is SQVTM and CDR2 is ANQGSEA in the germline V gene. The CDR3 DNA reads TGCAGCGTTGAAGAGGACAGGGGATTCCAAGAGACCCAGTACTTC. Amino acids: CSVEEDRGFQETQYF.

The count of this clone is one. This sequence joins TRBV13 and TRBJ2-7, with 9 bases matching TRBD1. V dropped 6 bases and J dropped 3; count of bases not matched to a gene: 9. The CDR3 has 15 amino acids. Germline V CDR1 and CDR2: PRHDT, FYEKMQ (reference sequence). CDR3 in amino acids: CASRAAGQGLYEQYF. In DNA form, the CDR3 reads TGTGCCAGCAGGGCGGCGGGACAGGGACTCTACGAGCAGTACTTC.

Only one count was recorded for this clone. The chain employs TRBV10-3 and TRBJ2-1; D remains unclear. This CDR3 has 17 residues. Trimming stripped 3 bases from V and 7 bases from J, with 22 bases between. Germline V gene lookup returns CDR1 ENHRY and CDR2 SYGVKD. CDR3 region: CAISDTGSPSPGNEQFF. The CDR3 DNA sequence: TGTGCCATCAGTGACACCGGGTCGCCCTCCCCCGGGAATGAGCAGTTCTTC.

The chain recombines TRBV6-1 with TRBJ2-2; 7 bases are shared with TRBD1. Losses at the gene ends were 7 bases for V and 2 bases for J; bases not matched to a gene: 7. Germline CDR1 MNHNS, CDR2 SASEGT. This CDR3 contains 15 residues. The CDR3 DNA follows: TGTGCCAGCAAAGGGGGCAGGGTAAACACCGGGGAGCTGTTTTTT. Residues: CASKGGRVNTGELFF.

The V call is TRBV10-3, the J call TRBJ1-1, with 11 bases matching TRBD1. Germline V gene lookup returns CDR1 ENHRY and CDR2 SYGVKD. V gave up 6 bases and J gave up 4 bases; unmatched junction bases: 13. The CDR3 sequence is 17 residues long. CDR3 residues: CAISSGAPGQGGTEAFF. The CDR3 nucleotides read TGTGCCATCAGCAGTGGTGCTCCGGGACAGGGGGGCACTGAAGCTTTCTTT.

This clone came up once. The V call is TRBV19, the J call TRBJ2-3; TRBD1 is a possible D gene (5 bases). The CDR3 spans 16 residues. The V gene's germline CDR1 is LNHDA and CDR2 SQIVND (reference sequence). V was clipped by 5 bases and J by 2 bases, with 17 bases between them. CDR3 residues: CASSYPAGKDTDTQYF. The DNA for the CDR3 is TGTGCCAGTAGTTACCCGGCAGGGAAGGACACAGATACGCAGTATTTT. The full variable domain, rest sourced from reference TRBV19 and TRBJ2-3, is DGGITQSPKYLFRKEGQNVTLSCEQNLNHDAMYWYRQDPGQGLRLIYYSQIVNDFQKGDIAEGYSVSREKKESFPLTVTSAQKNPTAFYLCASSYPAGKDTDTQYFGPGTRLTVL.

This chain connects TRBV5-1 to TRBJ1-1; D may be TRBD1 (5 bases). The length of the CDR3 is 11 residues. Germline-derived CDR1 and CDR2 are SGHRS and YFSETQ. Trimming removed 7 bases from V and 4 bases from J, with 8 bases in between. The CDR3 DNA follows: TGCGCCAGCGGGGCCGGCACTGAAGCTTTCTTT. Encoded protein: CASGAGTEAFF.

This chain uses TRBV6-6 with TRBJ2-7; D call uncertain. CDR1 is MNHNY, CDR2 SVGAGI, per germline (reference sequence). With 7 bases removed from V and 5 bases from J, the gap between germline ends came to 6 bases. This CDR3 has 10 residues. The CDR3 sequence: CASKWDEQYF. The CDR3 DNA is TGTGCCAGCAAGTGGGACGAGCAGTACTTC.

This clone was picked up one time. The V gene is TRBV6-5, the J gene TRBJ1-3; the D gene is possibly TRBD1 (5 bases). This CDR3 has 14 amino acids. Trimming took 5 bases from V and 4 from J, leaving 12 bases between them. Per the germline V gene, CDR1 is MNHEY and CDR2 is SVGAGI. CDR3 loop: CASSQTSGGNTIYF. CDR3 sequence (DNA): TGTGCCAGCAGTCAGACATCAGGGGGAAACACCATATATTTT.

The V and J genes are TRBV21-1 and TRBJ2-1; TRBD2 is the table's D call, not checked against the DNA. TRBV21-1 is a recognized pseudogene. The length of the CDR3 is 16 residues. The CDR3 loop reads CASSKVGLAGDNEQFF. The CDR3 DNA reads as TGTGCCAGCAGCAAAGTGGGACTAGCGGGCGACAATGAGCAGTTCTTC.

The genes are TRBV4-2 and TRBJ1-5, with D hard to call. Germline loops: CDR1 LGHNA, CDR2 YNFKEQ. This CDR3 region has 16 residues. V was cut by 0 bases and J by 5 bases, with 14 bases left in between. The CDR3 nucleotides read TGTGCCAGCAGCCAAGAGCCGTCCGTAGGCGATCAGCCCCAGCATTTT. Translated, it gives CASSQEPSVGDQPQHF.

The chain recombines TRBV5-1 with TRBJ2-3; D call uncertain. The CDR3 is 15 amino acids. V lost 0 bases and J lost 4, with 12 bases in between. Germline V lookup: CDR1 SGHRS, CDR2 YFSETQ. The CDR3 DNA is TGCGCCAGCAGCTTGGGTGGCACCTTAGCAGATACGCAGTATTTT. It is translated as CASSLGGTLADTQYF.

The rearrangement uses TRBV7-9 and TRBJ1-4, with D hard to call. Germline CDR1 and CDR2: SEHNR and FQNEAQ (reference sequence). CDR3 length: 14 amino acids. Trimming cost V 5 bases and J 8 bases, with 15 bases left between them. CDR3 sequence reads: CASSPGGVREKLFF. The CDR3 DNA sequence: TGTGCCAGCAGCCCGGGTGGGGTTAGGGAAAAACTGTTTTTT.

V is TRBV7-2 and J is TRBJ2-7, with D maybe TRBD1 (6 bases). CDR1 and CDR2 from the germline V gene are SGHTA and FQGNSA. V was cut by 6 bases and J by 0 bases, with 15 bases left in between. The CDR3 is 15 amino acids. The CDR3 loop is CASRLTGQSSYEQYF. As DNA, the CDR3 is TGTGCCAGCAGGTTAACAGGACAGAGCTCCTACGAGCAGTACTTC.

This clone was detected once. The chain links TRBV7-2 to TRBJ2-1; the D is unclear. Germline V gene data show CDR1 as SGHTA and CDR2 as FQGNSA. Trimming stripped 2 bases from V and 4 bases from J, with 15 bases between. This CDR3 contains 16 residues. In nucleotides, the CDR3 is TGTGCCAGCAGCTTAATCAGACTTCTCGAATACAATGAGCAGTTCTTC. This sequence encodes CASSLIRLLEYNEQFF.

CDR3 loop: CASSLSGQTNYEQYF. CDR3 in DNA: TGTGCCAGCAGTTTATCGGGGCAAACCAACTACGAGCAGTACTTC. The J gene is TRBJ2-7, the V gene TRBV27, with D possibly TRBD1 on 5 matching bases. The CDR3 contains 15 residues. V was clipped by 0 bases and J by 3 bases, with 12 bases between them. Germline loops: CDR1 MNHEY, CDR2 SMNVEV (reference sequence).

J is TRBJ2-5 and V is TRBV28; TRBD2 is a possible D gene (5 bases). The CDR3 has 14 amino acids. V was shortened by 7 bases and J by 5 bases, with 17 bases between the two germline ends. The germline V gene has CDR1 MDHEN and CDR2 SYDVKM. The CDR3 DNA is TGTGCCAGCAATGGAGGCCAGCGCCGGGAGACCCAGTACTTC. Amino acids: CASNGGQRRETQYF.

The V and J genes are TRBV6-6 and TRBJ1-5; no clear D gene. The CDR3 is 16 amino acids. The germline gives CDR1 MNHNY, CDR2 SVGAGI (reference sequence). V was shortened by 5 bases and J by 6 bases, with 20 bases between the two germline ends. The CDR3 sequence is CASSTGLQGFGQPQHF. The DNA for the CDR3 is TGTGCCAGCAGTACCGGACTTCAAGGGTTCGGTCAGCCCCAGCATTTT.